The 24 T cell receptor beta chains given below trace back to one sample, sequenced in a study of memory CD4+ T cells and cytomegalovirus serostatus. The sort gate was single viable CD3+CD4+CD8-CD45RO+ cells for memory CD4+ T cells. Profiling relied on immunoSEQ multiplex PCR, and the TCRdb table lists in-frame clones only, not all of them. The sample has 58,000 or so clones, over 65% seen once. Sample: memory CD4+ T cells from blood. The source is an adult in good health and CMV-seropositive.

This clone is a singleton in its sample. This chain joins TRBV7-8 and TRBJ2-7; 7 bases line up with TRBD1. The CDR3 has 13 residues. Trimming removed 5 bases from V and 5 bases from J; junction bases left unmatched: 6. Germline V gene sequence: CDR1 SGHVS, CDR2 FQNEAQ. CDR3 amino acids: CASSETDRHEQYF. In DNA form, the CDR3 reads TGTGCCAGCAGCGAGACGGACAGGCACGAGCAGTACTTC.

With regard to this clone: This same CDR3 is encoded by further DNA sequences in the sample. The rearrangement uses TRBV2 and TRBJ2-3; 7 bases are shared with TRBD2. This CDR3 has 13 amino acids. The V gene's germline CDR1 is SNHLY and CDR2 FYNNEI. V gave up 8 bases and J gave up 2 bases; unmatched junction bases: 4. DNA for the CDR3: TGTGCCAGCTCCCGGGACTACACAGATACGCAGTATTTT. This encodes CASSRDYTDTQYF.

The chain has TRBV21-1 and TRBJ1-1. TRBV21-1 is classified as a pseudogene. This CDR3 has 13 amino acids. The CDR3 sequence: CASSDDGDTEAFF. CDR3 nucleotides: TGTGCCAGCAGTGACGACGGAGACACTGAAGCTTTCTTT.

The chain recombines TRBV7-6 with TRBJ2-1, with 14 bases lining up with TRBD2. Germline V gives CDR1 SGHVS, CDR2 FNYEAQ. Trimming cost V 2 bases and J 9 bases; bases outside gene matches: 3. The CDR3 contains 15 residues. CDR3 loop: CASSLPGLAGVEQFF. CDR3 DNA: TGTGCCAGCAGCTTACCGGGACTAGCGGGAGTTGAGCAGTTCTTC.

The chain is built from TRBV7-2 and TRBJ1-2; D not resolved. CDR1 is SGHTA and CDR2 is FQGNSA in the germline V gene. With 1 base removed from V and 4 bases from J, the gap between germline ends came to 4 bases. The CDR3 consists of 12 residues. The CDR3 DNA reads as TGTGCCAGCAGCTTAGAGTCCTATGGCTACACCTTC. Residues: CASSLESYGYTF.

This chain uses TRBV2 with TRBJ2-7; TRBD2 matches 10 bases. With 5 bases clipped from V and 3 bases from J, the junction kept 7 bases outside the gene matches. Germline loops: CDR1 SNHLY, CDR2 FYNNEI. The CDR3 runs 15 residues. The CDR3 sequence: CASSSLLAGDYEQYF. The CDR3 coding sequence is TGTGCCAGCAGTTCCCTTCTAGCGGGAGACTACGAGCAGTACTTC.

This clone occurred once. V and J are TRBV25-1 and TRBJ2-5; D gene uncertain. This CDR3 is 11 amino acids long. CDR1 is MGHDK, CDR2 SYGVNS, per germline. The germline V and J ends were trimmed by 4 bases and 5 bases, with 5 bases remaining between them. The CDR3 loop reads CASSGFETQYF. The CDR3 nucleotides read TGTGCCAGCAGTGGCTTTGAGACCCAGTACTTC. Filled out from reference TRBV25-1 and TRBJ2-5, the complete variable domain reads EADIYQTPRYLVIGTGKKITLECSQTMGHDKMYWYQQDPGMELHLIHYSYGVNSTEKGDLSSESTVSRIRTEHFPLTLESARPSHTSQYLCASSGFETQYFGPGTRLLVL.

The chain uses TRBV27 and TRBJ1-4, with unresolved D. Germline V gene lookup returns CDR1 MNHEY and CDR2 SMNVEV (reference sequence). Trimming took off 5 bases at V and 7 bases at J, with 26 bases between the two ends. The CDR3 is made up of 18 amino acids. The CDR3 here is CASSPRIWAAGGVEKLFF. DNA for the CDR3: TGTGCCAGCAGTCCACGTATCTGGGCGGCAGGTGGGGTTGAAAAACTGTTTTTT.

J is TRBJ1-2 and V is TRBV15; 9 bases match TRBD1. Trimming cost V 1 base and J 2 bases; bases outside gene matches: 8. The CDR3 consists of 17 residues. Germline values: CDR1 LNHNV, CDR2 YYDKDF (reference sequence). CDR3 in DNA: TGTGCCACCAGCAGAGCCTCTACAGGGGGCCGAAACTATGGCTACACCTTC. Its protein product is CATSRASTGGRNYGYTF. Full variable domain (outside the CDR3, taken from reference TRBV15 and TRBJ1-2): DAMVIQNPRYQVTQFGKPVTLSCSQTLNHNVMYWYQQKSSQAPKLLFHYYDKDFNNEADTPDNFQSRRPNTSFCFLDIRSPGLGDTAMYLCATSRASTGGRNYGYTFGSGTRLTVV.

V gene TRBV15 combines with J gene TRBJ1-4; 8 positions match TRBD1. Germline values: CDR1 LNHNV, CDR2 YYDKDF (reference sequence). The CDR3 is made up of 14 amino acids. Trimming removed 2 bases from V and 8 bases from J; junction bases left unmatched: 4. In DNA form, the CDR3 reads TGTGCCACCAGCAGAAGAACAGGGGGGGAAAAACTGTTTTTT. Its protein product is CATSRRTGGEKLFF.

The J gene is TRBJ2-5, the V gene TRBV7-2; the D is unclear. The germline V gene encodes CDR1 SGHTA and CDR2 FQGNSA. The CDR3 spans 15 residues. The V and J ends lost 5 bases and 0 bases respectively, with 13 bases between them. CDR3: CASSPSDPYQETQYF. The CDR3 nucleotides read TGTGCCAGCAGCCCCTCGGATCCATACCAAGAGACCCAGTACTTC.

The rearrangement links TRBV5-1 to TRBJ2-6, with 12 positions matching TRBD2. This CDR3 is built from 17 residues. V lost 2 bases, J lost 2 bases, and 2 bases stayed unmatched. The germline gives CDR1 SGHRS, CDR2 YFSETQ. CDR3 sequence (DNA): TGCGCCAGCAGCTTTGGACTAGCGGGACCTGGGGCCAACGTCCTGACTTTC. Its translation: CASSFGLAGPGANVLTF.

This clone was recorded a few times. The chain combines TRBV5-1 with TRBJ2-2, with D maybe TRBD1 (5 bases). Trimming stripped 2 bases from V and 5 bases from J, with 10 bases between. The CDR3 consists of 14 residues. Per germline, CDR1 SGHRS and CDR2 YFSETQ. CDR3: CASSFEGVTGELFF. CDR3 in DNA: TGCGCCAGCAGCTTCGAAGGGGTAACCGGGGAGCTGTTTTTT.

The gene calls are TRBV4-3 and TRBJ2-5, with D possibly matching TRBD2 (5 bases). The germline V gene encodes CDR1 LGHNA and CDR2 YSLEER. The CDR3 is 17 residues long. V lost 3 bases to trimming and J lost 5 bases, with 22 bases between them. The CDR3 loop reads CASSHSAGSRSEETQYF. The CDR3 DNA reads TGCGCCAGCAGCCACAGCGCGGGCTCGCGAAGTGAGGAGACCCAGTACTTC.

The chain carries TRBV7-9 and TRBJ2-3; D gene ambiguous. The CDR3 runs to 15 residues. V lost 1 base to trimming and J lost 4 bases, with 12 bases between them. Germline CDR1 and CDR2: SEHNR and FQNEAQ (reference sequence). CDR3 bases: TGTGCCAGCAGCTTAGGGCGCAGTTCCTCAGATACGCAGTATTTT. The encoded protein is CASSLGRSSSDTQYF.

J is TRBJ1-2 and V is TRBV5-1; tentatively, D is TRBD1 (5 bases). The germline V gene has CDR1 SGHRS and CDR2 YFSETQ. Trimming removed 0 bases at V and 0 bases at J, with 6 bases between. The CDR3 runs to 14 residues. The CDR3 region is CASSLGQSNYGYTF. CDR3 DNA sequence: TGCGCCAGCAGCTTGGGACAGTCTAACTATGGCTACACCTTC.

This chain links TRBV28 with TRBJ1-2; D unresolved. The germline V gene has CDR1 MDHEN and CDR2 SYDVKM. CDR3 size: 14 residues. The germline V and J ends were trimmed by 6 bases and 1 base, with 12 bases remaining between them. The CDR3: CASSSATSNYGYTF. The CDR3 DNA reads as TGTGCCAGCAGCTCAGCGACAAGTAACTATGGCTACACCTTC.

The chain couples TRBV7-2 to TRBJ1-1; the match to TRBD1 covers 9 bases. The CDR3 consists of 15 residues. V shed 5 bases, J shed 4 bases, and the junction held 8 bases outside the gene matches. Germline CDR1 and CDR2: SGHTA and FQGNSA. CDR3 residues: CASSPVQGARTEAFF. The CDR3 DNA reads TGTGCCAGCAGCCCCGTACAGGGGGCGCGCACTGAAGCTTTCTTT.

The chain joins TRBV18 to TRBJ2-5; D may be TRBD2 (5 bases). V lost 2 bases and J lost 0, with 10 bases in between. Germline V gene data show CDR1 as KGHSH and CDR2 as LQKENI. This CDR3 comprises 15 residues. In DNA, the CDR3 is TGTGCCAGCTCACCAGCTAGCTCGTACCAAGAGACCCAGTACTTC. This encodes CASSPASSYQETQYF.

Here the CDR3 reads CATSRAGAGTDTQYF. For the CDR3, the DNA is TGTGCCACCAGCAGAGCGGGGGCTGGCACAGATACGCAGTATTTT. The V and J genes are TRBV15 and TRBJ2-3; either TRBD1 or TRBD2 may supply D (6 bases each). This CDR3 comprises 15 residues. The V end was cut by 1 base, the J end by 1 base, with 9 bases between. Germline assignment: CDR1 LNHNV and CDR2 YYDKDF (reference sequence).

J is TRBJ1-5 and V is TRBV27; D gene ambiguous. Between the trimmed V and J ends, which lost 10 bases and 7 bases, there was a span of 23 bases. Germline loops: CDR1 MNHEY, CDR2 SMNVEV (reference sequence). There are 15 residues in the CDR3. This chain's CDR3 is CANQKPVMQDQPQHF. The CDR3, as DNA: TGTGCCAACCAAAAACCGGTAATGCAAGACCAGCCCCAGCATTTT.

The V and J genes are TRBV19 and TRBJ1-1; tentative D call: TRBD1 (5 bases). Trimming cost V 6 bases and J 5 bases, with 16 bases left between them. The CDR3 spans 14 residues. In germline, CDR1 is LNHDA, CDR2 SQIVND (reference sequence). This chain's CDR3 is CASSPEGRVTEAFF. The CDR3 DNA sequence: TGTGCCAGTAGCCCTGAGGGCAGGGTGACTGAAGCTTTCTTT.

This chain connects TRBV18 to TRBJ2-5; tentative D call: TRBD1 (6 bases). The germline V gene has CDR1 KGHSH and CDR2 LQKENI. This CDR3 contains 15 residues. V lost 2 bases and J 5 bases, leaving 15 bases between the germline ends. The CDR3 nucleotides are TGTGCCAGCTCACCATCCAGGCTAGGGGGTGAGACCCAGTACTTC. Translation gives CASSPSRLGGETQYF.

The genes are TRBV9 and TRBJ2-6; D is unclear. V was shortened by 4 bases and J by 4 bases, with 12 bases between the two germline ends. CDR3 length equals 15 residues. Germline V gene lookup returns CDR1 SGDLS and CDR2 YYNGEE. CDR3 bases: TGTGCCAGCAGCCCCCGTCAAGCGGGGGCCAACGTCCTGACTTTC. Amino acids: CASSPRQAGANVLTF.